This TCR beta chain was retrieved from a study of T cell responses to AZD1222 COVID-19 vaccine. Study results and caveats: Across spike, vaccine-associated CD4 TCRs were found, dominant at 160-218 and 743-854. The sample set comprised mostly white British donors with more females, and clonal diversity was possibly underestimated. Regions left unmutated in variants are reportedly the target of nearly half of spike-specific TCRs. The study sampled repertoires only after the peak T cell response.

Germline CDR1 LNHNV, CDR2 YYDKDF (reference sequence). This CDR3 is built from 17 residues. J gave up 1 base and V 3 bases, and 4 bases lay outside the gene matches. For this clone: Its antigen is as yet unknown.

Profiling relied on immunoSEQ multiplex PCR, and the TCRdb table lists in-frame clones only, not all of them. This sample has 52,000 or so clones, with around 85% found just once. The chain has TRBV15 and TRBJ2-4; TRBD1 agrees at 12 bases. The sequencing used peripheral blood, collected on day 0 of MenACWY control vaccination. This clonotype was sampled from an adult in good health. The CDR3 here is CATSSGTGGFAKNIQYF. CDR3 nucleotide sequence: TGTGCCACCAGCAGCGGGACAGGGGGCTTCGCCAAAAACATTCAGTACTTC.